The entry below gives a single T cell receptor beta chain sequence along with its context. The germline CDR1 and CDR2 sequences are SNHLY and FYNNEI. This CDR3 region has 12 residues. Trimming shortened V by 10 bases and J by 2 bases, and 10 bases separated the two germline ends. A single record per CDR3 protein comes from TCRdb applying MiXCR to the RT-PCR reads. The table includes over 350,000 distinct CDR3 sequences, 16% detected once. This entry is derived from a study of patients and donors after allogeneic stem cell transplantation. The specimen was blood, either unsorted or a sorted T cell fraction (not recorded which). The rearrangement joins TRBV2 to TRBJ2-3; either TRBD1 or TRBD2 may supply D (5 bases each). The TCR originated in a human donor who was either an allogeneic HSCT recipient or a stem cell or donor lymphocyte infusion donor (not recorded which). It is not recorded whose cells these are; they may come from a transplant donor. The CDR3: CAIRDLTDTQYF. The CDR3 DNA reads TGTGCCATCAGGGACCTCACAGATACGCAGTATTTT.